The T cell receptor (beta chain) described here comes from a study of patients and donors after allogeneic stem cell transplantation (dated by TCRdb to between 2020 and 2021). The table lists this clonotype with many counts. Its antigen specificity is not known. No per-base quality is available; no much larger clone lies one base away. Receptor libraries were prepared by RT-PCR. TCRdb names NextSeq 550 as the instrument used. TCRdb reanalyzed the raw reads on its own, using fastp at Q25 for trimming and MiXCR for clone calling, and kept in-frame beta chains. Each entry is one CDR3 protein sequence, shown with its most common DNA and genes. The sample table contains about 200,000 distinct CDR3 sequences; only one count was recorded for around 41% of them. Together, the top ten hold around 35% of the sample. V and J are truncated by 3 bases and 0 bases respectively, leaving an intervening sequence of 15 bases. Counted from cysteine to phenylalanine, this CDR3 has 16 amino acids. The kept DNA is CDR3 alone, 48 bases in frame from the first base. CDR1 and CDR2 are read off the germline V gene as LGHNA and YSLEER.

The chain joins TRBV4-3 to TRBJ2-7; the D gene is possibly TRBD1, with 5 bases matching. The source of this sequence is a human donor who was either an allogeneic HSCT recipient or a stem cell or donor lymphocyte infusion donor (not recorded which). It is not recorded whose cells these are; they may come from a transplant donor. The material sequenced was blood, either unsorted or a sorted T cell fraction (not recorded which). The nucleotide sequence is given as TGCGCCAGCAGCCATGACTTAGACAGTGTCTCCTACGAGCAGTACTTC. This codes for CASSHDLDSVSYEQYF.